This T cell receptor beta chain derives from a study of vaccination and CD4 T cells after COVID-19. Study overall: At a median approximately 100 days (range 35 to 161) after diagnosis, post-COVID samples were drawn. The peptides that stimulated the cells were overlapping spike peptides from SARS-CoV-2, HCoV-NL63, HCoV-OC43 and HCoV-229E.

Trimming shortened V by 6 bases and J by 6 bases, and 15 bases separated the two germline ends. The CDR3 is 13 amino acids. Per the germline V gene, CDR1 is SGHRS and CDR2 is YFSETQ. The Oncomine TCR Beta short-read assay sequenced DNA from cultured CD4+ T cells. TCRdb itself ran the PCR reads through MiXCR, one entry per CDR3 protein. The sample shows about 16,000 distinct CDR3 sequences, 55% to 75% of them seen only once. Stated treatment: approximately nine-day PBMC culture with coronavirus spike peptide pools or control peptides (ViraFEST assay). Positive PCR tests dated from March to December 2020, predating US Alpha, Beta and Delta variants. Details on this clonotype: Antigen: not known.

The sample taken for sequencing was CD4+ T cells from blood, cultured in vitro. V and J are TRBV5-1 and TRBJ1-1, with D possibly being TRBD1 (5 bases). The clonotype comes from a human donor who had recovered from COVID-19. CDR3 loop: CASTRGGVAEAFF. For the CDR3, the DNA is TGCGCCAGCACCCGGGGGGGAGTGGCTGAAGCTTTCTTT. Full variable domain (remainder filled in from reference TRBV5-1 and TRBJ1-1): KAGVTQTPRYLIKTRGQQVTLSCSPISGHRSVSWYQQTPGQGLQFLFEYFSETQRNKGNFPGRFSGRQFSNSRSEMNVSTLELGDSALYLCASTRGGVAEAFFGQGTRLTVV.